Shown below are 25 T cell receptor beta chains from a single sample sequenced in a study of shared clonotypes between healthy human individuals. Using immunoSEQ multiplex PCR, the repertoire was profiled, and TCRdb retains in-frame clones only, with some absent. This sample has some 2.1 million clones, with 85% to 95% found just once. The sequenced material came from naive CD4+ T cells sorted from blood. The subset here: CD45RA+ positively selected. The origin of the receptors is a man in his late teens or twenties in good health.

The chain's CDR3 is CAWIAGGRTDTQYF. CDR3 bases: TGTGCCTGGATAGCGGGAGGGCGAACAGATACGCAGTATTTT. The genes are TRBV30 and TRBJ2-3, with 11 bases matching TRBD2. This CDR3 contains 14 residues. Germline lookup yields CDR1 GTSNPN and CDR2 SVGIG (reference sequence). V dropped 4 bases and J dropped 3; count of bases not matched to a gene: 3.

CDR3 loop: CASSQGGTERSQNIQYF. The CDR3 DNA follows: TGTGCCAGCAGCCAAGGAGGGACGGAACGCTCCCAAAACATTCAGTACTTC. This rearrangement joins TRBV9 to TRBJ2-4; maybe TRBD2 (6 bases). Germline V CDR1 and CDR2: SGDLS, YYNGEE. V gave up 4 bases and J gave up 5 bases, with 22 bases separating them. The CDR3 has 17 residues.

As for this clone: This same CDR3 is encoded by further DNA sequences in the sample. This chain uses TRBV7-2 with TRBJ2-3; no clear D gene. Trimming pared 5 bases from V and 3 bases from J, leaving 6 bases between. The CDR3 is made up of 12 amino acids. The V gene's germline CDR1 is SGHTA and CDR2 FQGNSA. The CDR3 DNA follows: TGTGCCAGCAGCCCCCCAACAGATACGCAGTATTTT. It translates to CASSPPTDTQYF.

This clone was seen a single time. This chain links TRBV4-1 with TRBJ1-5; D gene uncertain. The CDR3 runs 15 residues. V lost 0 bases and J lost 6, with 12 bases in between. CDR1 MGHRA and CDR2 YSYEKL come from the germline V gene. CDR3 sequence: CASSQELVGIQPQHF. The CDR3 bases are TGCGCCAGCAGCCAAGAATTGGTTGGAATTCAGCCCCAGCATTTT.

The chain recombines TRBV10-3 with TRBJ2-3; 10 nucleotides line up with TRBD1. Germline V gene sequence: CDR1 ENHRY, CDR2 SYGVKD. Trimming at V came to 10 bases and at J to 1 base, leaving 8 bases not matched to a gene. The CDR3 spans 15 residues. DNA for the CDR3: TGTGCCACCACGTCCGGGACAGGGGGCACAGATACGCAGTATTTT. Protein product: CATTSGTGGTDTQYF.

The V call is TRBV4-3, the J call TRBJ1-1, with 8 bases matching TRBD1. CDR1 LGHNA and CDR2 YSLEER come from the germline V gene. V was pared by 0 bases and J by 1 base, with 4 bases of the junction left unmatched. The CDR3 has 16 amino acids. The CDR3, as DNA: TGCGCCAGCAGCCAAGATCTCACAGGGGGGAACACTGAAGCTTTCTTT. The encoded protein is CASSQDLTGGNTEAFF.

The genes are TRBV5-1 and TRBJ2-2; weak D call: TRBD2 (6 bases). This CDR3 spans 15 amino acids. Germline values: CDR1 SGHRS, CDR2 YFSETQ. V shed 1 base and J shed 5 bases, with 12 bases lying between them. The CDR3 DNA reads as TGCGCCAGCAGCTTGCTATTCGGGGGTACCGGGGAGCTGTTTTTT. As protein: CASSLLFGGTGELFF.

The V and J genes are TRBV5-1 and TRBJ1-1; TRBD1 might be the D (5 bases). There are 13 residues in the CDR3. Germline lookup yields CDR1 SGHRS and CDR2 YFSETQ. The V gene lost 1 base and the J gene lost 7 bases, with 11 bases spanning the gap. This CDR3 reads CASSLQGTLEAFF. Written as DNA, the CDR3 is TGCGCCAGCAGCTTGCAGGGAACCCTTGAAGCTTTCTTT.

CDR3 region: CASSSRDFDTQYF. DNA of the CDR3: TGTGCCAGCAGCTCCCGGGACTTCGATACGCAGTATTTT. The genes are TRBV7-2 and TRBJ2-3; D may be TRBD2 (6 bases). The germline V gene has CDR1 SGHTA and CDR2 FQGNSA. Trimming left V 4 bases short and J 6 bases short, with 11 bases between. CDR3 length: 13 amino acids.

J is TRBJ2-1 and V is TRBV23-1; 10 bases are a match to TRBD2. TRBV23-1 is placed among ORFs of uncertain function. This CDR3 comprises 12 residues. The trim removed 0 bases at V and 15 bases at J, leaving 2 bases unmatched. The chain's CDR3 is CASSQSGTSAFF. CDR3 bases: TGCGCCAGCAGTCAATCGGGGACTAGCGCGTTCTTC.

The V gene is TRBV4-1, the J gene TRBJ2-3; D ambiguous. The V gene lost 1 base and the J gene lost 5 bases, with 7 bases spanning the gap. This CDR3 has 13 amino acids. The germline V gene encodes CDR1 MGHRA and CDR2 YSYEKL. The CDR3 DNA follows: TGCGCCAGCAGCCAAGGCCTCGGAGATACGCAGTATTTT. Translating it yields CASSQGLGDTQYF.

The rearrangement joins TRBV6-1 to TRBJ2-1; D may be TRBD1 or TRBD2 (5 bases each). The CDR3 sequence is 15 residues long. CDR1 MNHNS and CDR2 SASEGT come from the germline V gene. V shed 1 base and J shed 9 bases, with 16 bases lying between them. Here the CDR3 DNA reads TGTGCCAGCAGTGAAGTTGGGGACCCACGGATTGAGCAGTTCTTC. Translated, it gives CASSEVGDPRIEQFF.

The genes are TRBV15 and TRBJ2-5; TRBD2 agrees at 9 bases. Germline CDR1 and CDR2: LNHNV and YYDKDF (reference sequence). The length of the CDR3 is 16 residues. Trimming cost V 0 bases and J 6 bases; bases outside gene matches: 8. In nucleotides, the CDR3 is TGTGCCACCAGCAGAGATAAGGGTAGCGGGGGTCAGACCCAGTACTTC. It specifies CATSRDKGSGGQTQYF.

CDR3 loop: CASVRGGQETQYF. CDR3 coding DNA: TGTGCCAGCGTCCGGGGGGGGCAGGAGACCCAGTACTTC. This chain connects TRBV6-1 to TRBJ2-5, with 8 bases matching TRBD2. Germline V gene sequence: CDR1 MNHNS, CDR2 SASEGT. J was trimmed by 5 bases and V by 8 bases; bases with no gene match: 7. The CDR3 is 13 amino acids.

The chain joins TRBV7-6 to TRBJ2-7; unclear D gene. V dropped 3 bases and J dropped 1 base, with 4 bases sitting between them. The CDR3 consists of 12 residues. CDR1 and CDR2 (germline): SGHVS, FNYEAQ. The CDR3 nucleotides are TGTGCCAGCAGCTTGATATCCTACGAGCAGTACTTC. Translating it yields CASSLISYEQYF. Full variable domain (missing parts from reference TRBV7-6 and TRBJ2-7): GAGVSQSPRYKVTKRGQDVALRCDPISGHVSLYWYRQALGQGPEFLTYFNYEAQQDKSGLPNDRFSAERPEGSISTLTIQRTEQRDSAMYRCASSLISYEQYFGPGTRLTVT.

The rearrangement joins TRBV5-1 to TRBJ2-1, with D perhaps matching TRBD2 (6 bases). The CDR3 is made up of 15 amino acids. Germline V lookup: CDR1 SGHRS, CDR2 YFSETQ. V lost 1 base and J 8 bases, leaving 16 bases between the germline ends. The chain's CDR3 is CASSLSLARLDEQFF. The CDR3 DNA follows: TGCGCCAGCAGCTTGAGCCTAGCGAGACTGGATGAGCAGTTCTTC.

The CDR3 loop reads CASRELGGSYEQYF. As DNA, the CDR3 is TGTGCCAGCAGAGAGTTGGGAGGTTCCTACGAGCAGTACTTC. The genes are TRBV2 and TRBJ2-7; TRBD2 might be the D (6 bases). This CDR3 has 14 amino acids. V gave up 6 bases and J gave up 1 base, with 13 bases separating them. Germline assignment: CDR1 SNHLY and CDR2 FYNNEI.

The rearrangement uses TRBV6-5 and TRBJ2-7, with 7 bases lining up with TRBD2. The CDR3 is 12 amino acids. Germline V CDR1 and CDR2: MNHEY, SVGAGI. Trimming cost V 7 bases and J 5 bases; bases outside gene matches: 5. DNA of the CDR3: TGTGCCAGCACTGCGGGAGCCAACGAGCAGTACTTC. Residues: CASTAGANEQYF.

The gene calls are TRBV7-9 and TRBJ1-1, with D perhaps TRBD1 (6 bases). Looked up from germline, CDR1 is SEHNR and CDR2 is FQNEAQ (reference sequence). V was trimmed by 2 bases and J by 5 bases, leaving 15 bases between them. The CDR3 runs to 15 residues. Here the CDR3 reads CASSLLGGGRTEAFF. The CDR3, as DNA: TGTGCCAGCAGCTTACTCGGCGGGGGCCGGACTGAAGCTTTCTTT. The complete variable domain, with remaining parts taken from reference TRBV7-9 and TRBJ1-1, reads DTGVSQNPRHKITKRGQNVTFRCDPISEHNRLYWYRQTLGQGPEFLTYFQNEAQLEKSRLLSDRFSAERPKGSFSTLEIQRTEQGDSAMYLCASSLLGGGRTEAFFGQGTRLTVV.

The rearrangement links TRBV30 to TRBJ2-5, with 12 bases matching TRBD2. The germline V gene encodes CDR1 GTSNPN and CDR2 SVGIG (reference sequence). Trimming took 4 bases from V and 2 from J; bases not matched to a gene: 14. This CDR3 spans 18 amino acids. The CDR3, as DNA: TGTGCCTGGAAAGAGTCGCTAGCGGGAGGGCCGGGACAAGAGACCCAGTACTTC. Amino acid sequence: CAWKESLAGGPGQETQYF.

V gene TRBV15 combines with J gene TRBJ1-2; D is undetermined. CDR3 size: 14 residues. Germline CDR1 reads LNHNV; CDR2 reads YYDKDF (reference sequence). V was trimmed by 0 bases and J by 2 bases, leaving 7 bases between them. The CDR3 nucleotides read TGTGCCACCAGCAGAGAAGGGCGAAACTATGGCTACACCTTC. Translating gives CATSREGRNYGYTF.

The chain recombines TRBV7-9 with TRBJ2-3; maybe TRBD2 (5 bases). Trimming took 2 bases from V and 5 from J, leaving 11 bases between them. The germline CDR1 and CDR2 sequences are SEHNR and FQNEAQ (reference sequence). The CDR3 length is 14 residues. This CDR3 is CASSLLAGLDTQYF. The CDR3 DNA is TGTGCCAGCAGCTTACTTGCAGGACTAGATACGCAGTATTTT.

The chain links TRBV19 to TRBJ2-7; 9 bases fit TRBD2. Germline values: CDR1 LNHDA, CDR2 SQIVND (reference sequence). The CDR3 covers 14 residues. With V trimmed by 4 bases and J by 1 base, 2 bases remained unmatched. CDR3 DNA sequence: TGTGCCAGTAGTAAGACTAGCGGATCCTACGAGCAGTACTTC. Translated: CASSKTSGSYEQYF.

This chain links TRBV10-3 with TRBJ2-3; possibly TRBD2 for D (6 bases). Trimming cost V 2 bases and J 4 bases, with 10 bases left between them. Germline V gene lookup returns CDR1 ENHRY and CDR2 SYGVKD. The CDR3 is 14 residues long. CDR3 coding DNA: TGTGCCATCAGTGAGCTCCCGGGGGCAGATACGCAGTATTTT. Translation: CAISELPGADTQYF.

The chain joins TRBV2 to TRBJ2-5, with a possible D match to TRBD1 (5 bases). The CDR3 has 12 amino acids. The germline CDR1 and CDR2 sequences are SNHLY and FYNNEI. V was pared by 6 bases and J by 1 base, with 6 bases between. The CDR3 bases are TGTGCCAGCAGCAGGGCCCAAGAGACCCAGTACTTC. The encoded protein is CASSRAQETQYF. Full variable domain (outside the CDR3, taken from reference TRBV2 and TRBJ2-5): EPEVTQTPSHQVTQMGQEVILRCVPISNHLYFYWYRQILGQKVEFLVSFYNNEISEKSEIFDDQFSVERPDGSNFTLKIRSTKLEDSAMYFCASSRAQETQYFGPGTRLLVL.